The clone carrying this T cell receptor (beta chain) was found many times. This sample was included in a study of Graves' ophthalmopathy and Graves' hyperthyroidism. Other autoimmune diseases, uncontrolled infections, pregnancy or lactation excluded patients from enrollment. The PBMCs used were ones drawn from approximately 10 ml of fresh peripheral blood. RNA transcripts served as template for amplifying TCR beta CDR3 sequences. Second-round multiplex PCR came after a first-round RT-PCR that employed HTBI primers. TCRdb independently ran MiXCR on the multiplex PCR reads; one entry per CDR3 protein. Of about 230,000 distinct CDR3 sequences listed, roughly 50% are singletons. Trimming took 6 bases from V and 5 from J, leaving 16 bases between them. Germline-derived CDR1 and CDR2 are SQVTM and ANQGSEA. The CDR3 spans 13 residues.

Sequencing input: peripheral blood. This chain joins TRBV29-1 and TRBJ1-2, with D perhaps TRBD1 (6 bases). The sequence derives from an adult man with Graves' ophthalmopathy. The CDR3 sequence is CSVSDSRKYGYTF. For the CDR3, the DNA is TGCAGCGTCTCGGACAGTCGTAAATATGGCTACACCTTC. Combining the CDR3 with reference TRBV29-1 and TRBJ1-2 gives the whole variable domain SAVISQKPSRDICQRGTSLTIQCQVDSQVTMMFWYRQQPGQSLTLIATANQGSEATYESGFVIDKFPISRPNLTFSTLTVSNMSPEDSSIYLCSVSDSRKYGYTFGSGTRLTVV.